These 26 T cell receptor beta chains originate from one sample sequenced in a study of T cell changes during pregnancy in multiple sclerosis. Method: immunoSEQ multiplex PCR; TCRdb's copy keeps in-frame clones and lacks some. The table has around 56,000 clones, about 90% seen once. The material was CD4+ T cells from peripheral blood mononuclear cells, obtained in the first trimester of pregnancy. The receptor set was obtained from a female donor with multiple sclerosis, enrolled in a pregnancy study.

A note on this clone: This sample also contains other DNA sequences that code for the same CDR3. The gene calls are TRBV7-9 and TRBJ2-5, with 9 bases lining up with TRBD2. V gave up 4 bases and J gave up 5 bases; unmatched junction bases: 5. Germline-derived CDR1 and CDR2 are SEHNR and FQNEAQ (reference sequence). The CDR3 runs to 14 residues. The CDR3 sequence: CASSSSGAGETQYF. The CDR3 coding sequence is TGTGCCAGCAGCTCTAGCGGGGCTGGGGAGACCCAGTACTTC.

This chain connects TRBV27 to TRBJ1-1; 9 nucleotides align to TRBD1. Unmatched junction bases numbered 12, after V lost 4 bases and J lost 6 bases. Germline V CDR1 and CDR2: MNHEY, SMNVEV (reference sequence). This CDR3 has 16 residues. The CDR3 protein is CASSWTGAGGAPEAFF. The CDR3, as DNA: TGTGCCAGCAGTTGGACAGGGGCAGGTGGTGCCCCTGAAGCTTTCTTT.

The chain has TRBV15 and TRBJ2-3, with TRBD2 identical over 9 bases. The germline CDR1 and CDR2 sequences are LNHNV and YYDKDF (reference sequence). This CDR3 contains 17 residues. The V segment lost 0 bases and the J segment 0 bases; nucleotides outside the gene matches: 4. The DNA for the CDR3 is TGTGCCACCAGCAGAGATAGGAGCGGGGGGAGCACAGATACGCAGTATTTT. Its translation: CATSRDRSGGSTDTQYF.

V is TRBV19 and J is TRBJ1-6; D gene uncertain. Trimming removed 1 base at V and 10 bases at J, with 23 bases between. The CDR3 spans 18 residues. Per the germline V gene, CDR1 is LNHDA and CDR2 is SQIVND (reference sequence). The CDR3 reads CASSIGGPWELVGSPLHF. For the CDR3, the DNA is TGTGCCAGTAGTATAGGAGGACCCTGGGAGCTCGTCGGCTCACCCCTCCACTTT.

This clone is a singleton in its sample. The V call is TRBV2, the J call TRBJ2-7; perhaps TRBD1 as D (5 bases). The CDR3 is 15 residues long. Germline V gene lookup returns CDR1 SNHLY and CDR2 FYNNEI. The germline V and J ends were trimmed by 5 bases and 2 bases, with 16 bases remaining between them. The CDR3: CASSRTLQFPYEQYF. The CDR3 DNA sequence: TGTGCCAGCAGTAGGACACTTCAATTTCCCTACGAGCAGTACTTC.

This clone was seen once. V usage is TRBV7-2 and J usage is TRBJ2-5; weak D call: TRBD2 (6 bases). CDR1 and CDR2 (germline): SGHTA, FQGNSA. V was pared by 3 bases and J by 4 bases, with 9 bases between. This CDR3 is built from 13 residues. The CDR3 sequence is CASSLEGTETQYF. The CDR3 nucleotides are TGTGCCAGCAGCTTGGAGGGAACAGAGACCCAGTACTTC.

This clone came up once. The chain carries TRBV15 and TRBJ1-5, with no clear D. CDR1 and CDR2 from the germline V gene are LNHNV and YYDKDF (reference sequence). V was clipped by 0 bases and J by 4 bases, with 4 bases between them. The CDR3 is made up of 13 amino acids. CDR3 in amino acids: CATSRERNQPQHF. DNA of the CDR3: TGTGCCACCAGCAGAGAGCGGAATCAGCCCCAGCATTTT.

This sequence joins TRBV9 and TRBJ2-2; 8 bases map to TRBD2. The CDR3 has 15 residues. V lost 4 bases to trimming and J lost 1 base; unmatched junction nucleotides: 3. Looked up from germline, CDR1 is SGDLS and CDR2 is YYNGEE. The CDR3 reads CASSTSGMNTGELFF. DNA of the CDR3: TGTGCCAGCAGCACTAGCGGAATGAACACCGGGGAGCTGTTTTTT.

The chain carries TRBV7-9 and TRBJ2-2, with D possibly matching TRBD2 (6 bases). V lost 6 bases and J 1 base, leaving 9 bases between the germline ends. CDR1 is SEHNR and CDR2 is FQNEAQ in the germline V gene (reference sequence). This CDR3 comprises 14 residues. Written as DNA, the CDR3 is TGTGCCAGCAGACGGGACTGGAACACCGGGGAGCTGTTTTTT. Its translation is CASRRDWNTGELFF.

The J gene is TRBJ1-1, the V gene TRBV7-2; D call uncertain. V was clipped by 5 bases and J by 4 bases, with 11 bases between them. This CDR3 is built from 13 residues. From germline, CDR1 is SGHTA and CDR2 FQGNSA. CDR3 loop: CASSPEGGTEAFF. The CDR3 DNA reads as TGTGCCAGCAGCCCCGAGGGAGGCACTGAAGCTTTCTTT.

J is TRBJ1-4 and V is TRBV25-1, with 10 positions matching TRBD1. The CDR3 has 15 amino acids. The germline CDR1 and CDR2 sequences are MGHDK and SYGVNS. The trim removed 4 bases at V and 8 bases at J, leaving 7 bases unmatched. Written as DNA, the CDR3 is TGTGCCAGCAGTGCCCTGGACAGGGGGAAGGAAAAACTGTTTTTT. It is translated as CASSALDRGKEKLFF.

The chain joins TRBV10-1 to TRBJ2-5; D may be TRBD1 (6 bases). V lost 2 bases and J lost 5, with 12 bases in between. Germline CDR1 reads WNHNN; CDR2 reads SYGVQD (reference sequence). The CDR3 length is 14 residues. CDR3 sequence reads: CASSEGTKQETQYF. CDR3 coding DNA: TGCGCCAGCAGTGAGGGGACAAAACAGGAGACCCAGTACTTC.

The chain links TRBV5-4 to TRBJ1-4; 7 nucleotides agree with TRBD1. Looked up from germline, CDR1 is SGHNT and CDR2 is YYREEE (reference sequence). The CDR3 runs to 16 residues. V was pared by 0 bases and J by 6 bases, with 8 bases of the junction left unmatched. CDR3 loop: CASSLGGQAGDEKLFF. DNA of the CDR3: TGTGCCAGCAGCTTGGGAGGACAGGCTGGGGATGAAAAACTGTTTTTT.

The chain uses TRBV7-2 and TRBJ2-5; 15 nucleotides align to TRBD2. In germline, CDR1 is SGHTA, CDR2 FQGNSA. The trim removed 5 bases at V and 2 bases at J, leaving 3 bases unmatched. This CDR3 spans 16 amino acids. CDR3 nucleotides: TGTGCCAGCAGCACAGGGACTAGCGGGGGGCAAGAGACCCAGTACTTC. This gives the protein CASSTGTSGGQETQYF.

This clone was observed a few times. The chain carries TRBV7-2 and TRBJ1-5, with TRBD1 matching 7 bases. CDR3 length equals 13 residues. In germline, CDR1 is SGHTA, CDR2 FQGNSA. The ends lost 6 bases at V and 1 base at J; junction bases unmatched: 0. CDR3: CASRGQSNQPQHF. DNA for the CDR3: TGTGCCAGCAGGGGACAGAGCAATCAGCCCCAGCATTTT.

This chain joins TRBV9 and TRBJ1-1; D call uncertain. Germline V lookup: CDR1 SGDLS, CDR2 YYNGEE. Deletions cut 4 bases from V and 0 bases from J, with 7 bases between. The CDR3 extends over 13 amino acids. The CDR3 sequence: CASSPRVNTEAFF. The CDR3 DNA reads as TGTGCCAGCAGCCCCCGCGTGAACACTGAAGCTTTCTTT.

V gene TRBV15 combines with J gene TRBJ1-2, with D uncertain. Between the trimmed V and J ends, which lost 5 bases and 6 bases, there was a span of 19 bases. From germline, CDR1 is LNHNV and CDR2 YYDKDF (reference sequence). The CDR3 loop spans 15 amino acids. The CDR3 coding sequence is TGTGCCACCAGCTCCCCCCCCAGAGGGTGGGATGGCTACACCTTC. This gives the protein CATSSPPRGWDGYTF.

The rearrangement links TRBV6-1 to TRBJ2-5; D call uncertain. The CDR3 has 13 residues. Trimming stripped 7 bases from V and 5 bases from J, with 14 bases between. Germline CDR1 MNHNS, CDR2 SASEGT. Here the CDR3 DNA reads TGTGCCAGCACGGCACAGCTGGGTGAGACCCAGTACTTC. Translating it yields CASTAQLGETQYF.

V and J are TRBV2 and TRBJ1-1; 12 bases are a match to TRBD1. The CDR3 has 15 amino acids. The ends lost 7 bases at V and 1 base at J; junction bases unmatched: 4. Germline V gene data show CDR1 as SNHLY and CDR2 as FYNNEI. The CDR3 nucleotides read TGTGCCAGCAAAGGGACAGGGGGCTCGAACACTGAAGCTTTCTTT. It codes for CASKGTGGSNTEAFF.

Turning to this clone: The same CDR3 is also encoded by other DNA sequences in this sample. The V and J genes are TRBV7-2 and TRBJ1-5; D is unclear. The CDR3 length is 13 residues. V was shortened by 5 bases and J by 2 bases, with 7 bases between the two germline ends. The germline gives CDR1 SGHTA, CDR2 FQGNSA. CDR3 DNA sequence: TGTGCCAGCAGCCCCCGGGGCAATCAGCCCCAGCATTTT. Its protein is CASSPRGNQPQHF.

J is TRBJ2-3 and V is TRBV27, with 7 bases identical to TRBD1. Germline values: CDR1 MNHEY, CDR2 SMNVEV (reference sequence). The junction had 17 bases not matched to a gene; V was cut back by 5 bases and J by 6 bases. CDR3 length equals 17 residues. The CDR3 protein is CASSRRVGTVGFDTQYF. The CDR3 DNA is TGTGCCAGCAGTCGAAGAGTCGGGACAGTGGGGTTCGATACGCAGTATTTT.

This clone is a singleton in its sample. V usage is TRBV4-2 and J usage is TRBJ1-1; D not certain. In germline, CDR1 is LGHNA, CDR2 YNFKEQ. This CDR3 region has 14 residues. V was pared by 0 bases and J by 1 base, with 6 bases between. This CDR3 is CASSQDTANTEAFF. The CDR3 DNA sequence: TGTGCCAGCAGCCAAGATACAGCGAACACTGAAGCTTTCTTT.

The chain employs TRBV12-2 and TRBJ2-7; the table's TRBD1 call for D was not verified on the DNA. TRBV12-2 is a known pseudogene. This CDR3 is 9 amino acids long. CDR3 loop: CASRLFRSV. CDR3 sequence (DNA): TGTGCAAGTCGCTTATTCAGGTCTGTC.

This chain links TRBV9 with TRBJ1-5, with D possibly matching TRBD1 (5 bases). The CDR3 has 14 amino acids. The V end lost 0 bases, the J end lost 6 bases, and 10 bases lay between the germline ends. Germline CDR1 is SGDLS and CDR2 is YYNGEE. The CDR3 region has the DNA TGTGCCAGCAGCGTAGAGGGTAGGGGTCAGCCCCAGCATTTT. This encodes CASSVEGRGQPQHF.

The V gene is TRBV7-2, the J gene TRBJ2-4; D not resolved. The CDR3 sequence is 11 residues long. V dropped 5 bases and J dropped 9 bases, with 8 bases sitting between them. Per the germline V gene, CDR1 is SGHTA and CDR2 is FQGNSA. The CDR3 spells CASSRPGIQYF. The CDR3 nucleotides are TGTGCCAGCAGCCGCCCAGGCATTCAGTACTTC.

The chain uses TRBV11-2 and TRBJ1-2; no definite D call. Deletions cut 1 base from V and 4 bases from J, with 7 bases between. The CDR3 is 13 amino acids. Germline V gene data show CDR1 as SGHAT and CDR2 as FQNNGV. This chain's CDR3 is CASSLGRFYGYTF. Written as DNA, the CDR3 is TGTGCCAGCAGCTTAGGTCGGTTCTATGGCTACACCTTC.